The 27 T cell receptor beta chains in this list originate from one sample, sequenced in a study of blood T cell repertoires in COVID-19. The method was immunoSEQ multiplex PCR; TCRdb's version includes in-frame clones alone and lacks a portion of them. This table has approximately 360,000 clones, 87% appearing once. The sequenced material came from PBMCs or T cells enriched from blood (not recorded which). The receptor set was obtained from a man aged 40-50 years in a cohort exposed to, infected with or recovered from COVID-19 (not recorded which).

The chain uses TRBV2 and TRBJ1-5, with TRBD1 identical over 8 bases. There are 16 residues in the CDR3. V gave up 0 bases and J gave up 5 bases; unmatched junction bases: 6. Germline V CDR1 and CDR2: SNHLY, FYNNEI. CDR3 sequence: CASSEAVGTGYQPQHF. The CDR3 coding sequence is TGTGCCAGCAGTGAAGCGGTTGGGACAGGCTATCAGCCCCAGCATTTT. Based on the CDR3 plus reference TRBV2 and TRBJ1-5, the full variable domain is EPEVTQTPSHQVTQMGQEVILRCVPISNHLYFYWYRQILGQKVEFLVSFYNNEISEKSEIFDDQFSVERPDGSNFTLKIRSTKLEDSAMYFCASSEAVGTGYQPQHFGDGTRLSIL.

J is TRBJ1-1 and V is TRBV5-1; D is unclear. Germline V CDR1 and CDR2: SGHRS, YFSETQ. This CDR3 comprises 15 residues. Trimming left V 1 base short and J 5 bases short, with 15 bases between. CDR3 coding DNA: TGCGCCAGCAGCTTGATCAGTAAGTTTCTGACTGAAGCTTTCTTT. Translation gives CASSLISKFLTEAFF.

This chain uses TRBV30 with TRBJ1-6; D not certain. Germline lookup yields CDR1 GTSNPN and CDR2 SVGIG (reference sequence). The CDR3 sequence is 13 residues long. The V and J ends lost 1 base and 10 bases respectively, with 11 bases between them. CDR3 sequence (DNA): TGTGCCTGGAGTGGTGTTCAGCGGTCACCCCTCCACTTT. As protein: CAWSGVQRSPLHF.

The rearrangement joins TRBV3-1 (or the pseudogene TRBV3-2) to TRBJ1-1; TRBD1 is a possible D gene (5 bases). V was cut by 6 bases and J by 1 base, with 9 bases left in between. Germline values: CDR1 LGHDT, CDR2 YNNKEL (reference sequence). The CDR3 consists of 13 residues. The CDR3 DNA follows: TGTGCCAGCAGTCTACAGGAGAACACTGAAGCTTTCTTT. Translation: CASSLQENTEAFF.

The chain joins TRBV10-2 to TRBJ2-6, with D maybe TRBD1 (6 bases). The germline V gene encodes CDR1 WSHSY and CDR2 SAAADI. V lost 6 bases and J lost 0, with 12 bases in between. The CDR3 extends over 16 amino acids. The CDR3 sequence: CASSRDKSSGANVLTF. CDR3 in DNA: TGCGCCAGCAGCCGGGACAAGAGCTCTGGGGCCAACGTCCTGACTTTC.

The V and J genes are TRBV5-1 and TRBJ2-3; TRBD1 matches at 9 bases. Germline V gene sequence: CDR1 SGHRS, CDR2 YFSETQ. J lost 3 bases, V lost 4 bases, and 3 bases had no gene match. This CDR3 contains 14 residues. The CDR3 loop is CASSRDRDTDTQYF. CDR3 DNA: TGCGCCAGCAGCCGGGACAGGGATACAGATACGCAGTATTTT.

The CDR3 nucleotides are TGTGCCAGCAGCAGGGGATACCCCTACGAGCAGTACTTC. This codes for CASSRGYPYEQYF. J is TRBJ2-7 and V is TRBV28, with a tentative D call TRBD1 (6 bases). Germline CDR1 reads MDHEN; CDR2 reads SYDVKM. This CDR3 has 13 residues. Trimming stripped 6 bases from V and 2 bases from J, with 11 bases between.

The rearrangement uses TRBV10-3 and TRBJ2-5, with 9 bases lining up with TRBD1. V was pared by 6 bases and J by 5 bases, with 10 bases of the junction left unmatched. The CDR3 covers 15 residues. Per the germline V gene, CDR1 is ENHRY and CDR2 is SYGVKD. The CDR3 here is CAISGNRGRGETQYF. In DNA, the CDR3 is TGTGCCATCAGCGGTAACAGGGGGCGCGGTGAGACCCAGTACTTC.

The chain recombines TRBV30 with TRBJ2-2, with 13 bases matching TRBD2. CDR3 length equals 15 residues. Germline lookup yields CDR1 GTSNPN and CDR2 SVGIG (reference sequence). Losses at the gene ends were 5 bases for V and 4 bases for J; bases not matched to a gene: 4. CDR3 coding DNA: TGTGCCTGGCAGGGACTAGCGGGAAGCACCGGGGAGCTGTTTTTT. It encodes CAWQGLAGSTGELFF.

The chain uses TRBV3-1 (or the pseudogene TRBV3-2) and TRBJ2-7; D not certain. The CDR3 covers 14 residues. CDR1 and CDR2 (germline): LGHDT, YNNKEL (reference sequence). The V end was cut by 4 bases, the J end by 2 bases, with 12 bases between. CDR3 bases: TGTGCCAGCAGCCGAGGCAACATTCCCTACGAGCAGTACTTC. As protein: CASSRGNIPYEQYF.

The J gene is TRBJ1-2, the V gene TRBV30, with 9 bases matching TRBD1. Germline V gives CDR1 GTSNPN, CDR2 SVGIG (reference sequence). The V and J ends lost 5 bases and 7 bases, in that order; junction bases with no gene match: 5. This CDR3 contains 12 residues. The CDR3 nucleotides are TGTGCCTGGGGGAAGACAGGGGGTGGCTACACCTTC. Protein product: CAWGKTGGGYTF.

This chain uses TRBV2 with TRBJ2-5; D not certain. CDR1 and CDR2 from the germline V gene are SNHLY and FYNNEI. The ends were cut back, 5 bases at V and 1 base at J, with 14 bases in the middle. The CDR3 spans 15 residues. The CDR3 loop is CASSPISPGQETQYF. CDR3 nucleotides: TGTGCCAGCAGTCCAATATCTCCCGGCCAAGAGACCCAGTACTTC.

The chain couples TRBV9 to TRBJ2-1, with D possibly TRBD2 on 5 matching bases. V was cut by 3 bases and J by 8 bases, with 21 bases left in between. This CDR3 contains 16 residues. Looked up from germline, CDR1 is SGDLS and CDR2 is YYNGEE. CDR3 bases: TGTGCCAGCAGCGAAGGAGGAGGTCGTAATATTTATGAGCAGTTCTTC. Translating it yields CASSEGGGRNIYEQFF. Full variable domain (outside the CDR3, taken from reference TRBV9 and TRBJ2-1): DSGVTQTPKHLITATGQRVTLRCSPRSGDLSVYWYQQSLDQGLQFLIQYYNGEERAKGNILERFSAQQFPDLHSELNLSSLELGDSALYFCASSEGGGRNIYEQFFGPGTRLTVL.

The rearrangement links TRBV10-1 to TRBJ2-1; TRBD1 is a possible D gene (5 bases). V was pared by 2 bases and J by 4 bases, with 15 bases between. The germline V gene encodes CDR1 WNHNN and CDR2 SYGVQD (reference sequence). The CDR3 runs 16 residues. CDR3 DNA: TGCGCCAGCAGTGAGCTGGCAGGGTGGAAGTACAATGAGCAGTTCTTC. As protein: CASSELAGWKYNEQFF.

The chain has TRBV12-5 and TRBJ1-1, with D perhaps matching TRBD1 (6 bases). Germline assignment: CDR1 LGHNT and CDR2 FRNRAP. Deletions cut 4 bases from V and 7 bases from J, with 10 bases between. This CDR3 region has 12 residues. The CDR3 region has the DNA TGTGCTAGTGGTTCACACAGGGATGAAGCTTTCTTT. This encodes CASGSHRDEAFF.

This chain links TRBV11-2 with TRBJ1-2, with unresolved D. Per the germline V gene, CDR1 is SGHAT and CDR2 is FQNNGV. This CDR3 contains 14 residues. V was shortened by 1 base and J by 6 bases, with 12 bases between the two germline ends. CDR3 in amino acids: CASSLAGQAHGYTF. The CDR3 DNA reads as TGTGCCAGCAGCTTAGCTGGGCAGGCACATGGCTACACCTTC.

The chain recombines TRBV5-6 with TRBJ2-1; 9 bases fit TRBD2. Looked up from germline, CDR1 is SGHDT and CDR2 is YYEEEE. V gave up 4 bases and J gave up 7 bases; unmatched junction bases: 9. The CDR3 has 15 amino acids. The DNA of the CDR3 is TGTGCCAGCAGCCTCGGCGGGAGGGCCCGGAATGAGCAGTTCTTC. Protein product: CASSLGGRARNEQFF.

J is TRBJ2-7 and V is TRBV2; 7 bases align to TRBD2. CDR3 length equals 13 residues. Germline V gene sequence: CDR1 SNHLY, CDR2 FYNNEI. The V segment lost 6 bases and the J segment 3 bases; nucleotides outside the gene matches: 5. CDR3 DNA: TGTGCCAGCAGATTCCGGGGGGTCTACGAGCAGTACTTC. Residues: CASRFRGVYEQYF.

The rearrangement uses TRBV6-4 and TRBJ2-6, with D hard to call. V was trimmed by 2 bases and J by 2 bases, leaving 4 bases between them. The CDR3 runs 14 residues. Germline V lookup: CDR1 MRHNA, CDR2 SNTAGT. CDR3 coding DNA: TGTGCCAGCAGTGACGTAACTGGGGCCAACGTCCTGACTTTC. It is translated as CASSDVTGANVLTF.

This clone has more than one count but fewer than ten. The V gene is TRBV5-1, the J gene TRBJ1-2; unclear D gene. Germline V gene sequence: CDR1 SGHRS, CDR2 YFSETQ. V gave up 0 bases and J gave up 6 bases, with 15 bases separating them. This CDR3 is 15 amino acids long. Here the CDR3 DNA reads TGCGCCAGCAGCTTGGCCGAGGGAAGCATTAATGGCTACACCTTC. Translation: CASSLAEGSINGYTF.

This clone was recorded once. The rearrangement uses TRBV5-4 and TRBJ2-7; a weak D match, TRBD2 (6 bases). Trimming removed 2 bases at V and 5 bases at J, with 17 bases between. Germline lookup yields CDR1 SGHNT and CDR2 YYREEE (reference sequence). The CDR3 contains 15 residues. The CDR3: CASSFGGRDSDEQYF. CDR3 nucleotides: TGTGCCAGCAGCTTCGGGGGTAGGGATTCAGACGAGCAGTACTTC.

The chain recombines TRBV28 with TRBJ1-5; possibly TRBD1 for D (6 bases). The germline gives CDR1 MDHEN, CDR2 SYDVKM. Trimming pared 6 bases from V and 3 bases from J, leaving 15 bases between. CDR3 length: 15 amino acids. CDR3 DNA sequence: TGTGCCAGCAGAAACCCGACAGGTTACAATCAGCCCCAGCATTTT. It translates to CASRNPTGYNQPQHF.

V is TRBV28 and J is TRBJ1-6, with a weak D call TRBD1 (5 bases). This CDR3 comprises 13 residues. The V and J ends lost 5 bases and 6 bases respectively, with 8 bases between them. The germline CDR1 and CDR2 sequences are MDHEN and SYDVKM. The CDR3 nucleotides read TGTGCCAGCAGTATACAGGTTAATTCACCCCTCCACTTT. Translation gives CASSIQVNSPLHF.

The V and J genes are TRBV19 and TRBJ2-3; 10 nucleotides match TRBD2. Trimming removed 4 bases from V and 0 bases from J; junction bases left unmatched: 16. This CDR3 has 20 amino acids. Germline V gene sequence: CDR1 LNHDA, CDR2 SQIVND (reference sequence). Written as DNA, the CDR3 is TGTGCCAGTAGTAGAACGAGCGGGAGGGAAAGCTGGGCCAGCACAGATACGCAGTATTTT. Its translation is CASSRTSGRESWASTDTQYF.

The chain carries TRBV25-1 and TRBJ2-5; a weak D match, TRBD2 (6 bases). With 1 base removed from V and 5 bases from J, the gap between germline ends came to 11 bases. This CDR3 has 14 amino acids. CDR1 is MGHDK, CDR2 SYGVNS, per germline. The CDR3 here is CASSEFKGGETQYF. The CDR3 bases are TGTGCCAGCAGTGAATTCAAGGGAGGCGAGACCCAGTACTTC.

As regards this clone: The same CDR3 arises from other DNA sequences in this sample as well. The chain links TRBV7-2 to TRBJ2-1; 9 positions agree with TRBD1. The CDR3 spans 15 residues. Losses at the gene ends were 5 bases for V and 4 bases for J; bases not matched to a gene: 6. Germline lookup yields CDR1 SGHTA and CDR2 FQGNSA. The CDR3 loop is CASSQDRGSYNEQFF. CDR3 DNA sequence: TGTGCCAGCAGCCAGGACAGGGGCTCTTACAATGAGCAGTTCTTC.

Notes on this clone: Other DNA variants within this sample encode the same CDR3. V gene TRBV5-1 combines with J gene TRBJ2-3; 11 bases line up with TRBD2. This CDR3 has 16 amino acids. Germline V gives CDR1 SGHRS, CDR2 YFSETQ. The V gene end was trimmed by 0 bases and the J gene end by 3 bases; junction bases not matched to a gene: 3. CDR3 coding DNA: TGCGCCAGCAGCTTGGCGGGGACTAGCGGAACAGATACGCAGTATTTT. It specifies CASSLAGTSGTDTQYF.